This T cell receptor (beta chain) appears in the sequencing data of a study of OX40 agonist ivuxolimab in advanced cancers. TCRdb's copy holds only in-frame clones and misses some; the assay was immunoSEQ multiplex PCR. The data contain around 85,000 clones, roughly nine tenths of them singletons. Here the sequenced sample was CD4+ or CD8+ T cells sorted from blood, taken in a trial of the OX40 agonist ivuxolimab. The TCR comes from an adult with an advanced solid tumor such as melanoma, head and neck, liver or kidney cancer.

CDR3 region: CASRRPGQGKYEQYF. CDR3 bases: TGTGCCAGCAGGCGTCCGGGACAGGGGAAATACGAGCAGTACTTC. J is TRBJ2-7 and V is TRBV2; TRBD1 aligns across 10 bases. V was clipped by 6 bases and J by 4 bases; unmatched bases: 9. CDR1 and CDR2 from the germline V gene are SNHLY and FYNNEI. The length of the CDR3 is 15 residues.